The 27 T cell receptor beta chains given below trace back to one sample, sequenced in a study of CXCR3-negative and CXCR3-positive naive CD8 T cells. Study-level points and caveats: Against CXCR3-negative naive cells, CXCR3-positive naive cells showed more hydrophobic TRB CDR3s.

UMI-labeled 5' RACE TRB cDNA libraries were prepared from the cells. TCRdb reanalyzed the 5' RACE reads and collapses them to one entry per CDR3 protein, without DNA. The sample totals about 150,000 distinct CDR3 sequences. For these receptors, no antigen is known. The sequenced sample consisted of naive CXCR3+ CD8+ T cells from blood. Subset described: CD45RO-CCR7+CD27+CD95- naive CD8+ T cells expressing CXCR3 (TNR3+). The receptors come from a human donor in good health. Some clones in this sample may be carry-over from other donors' samples.

V usage is TRBV4-1 and J usage is TRBJ2-5; TCRdb calls TRBD2, which cannot be checked without DNA. Germline V gene data show CDR1 as MGHRA and CDR2 as YSYEKL. The CDR3 has 17 residues. The CDR3 sequence is CASSLLGLAGDQETQYF.

The chain is built from TRBV4-1 and TRBJ2-1; absent DNA, TCRdb's TRBD2 call cannot be checked. The CDR3 consists of 17 residues. Germline V lookup: CDR1 MGHRA, CDR2 YSYEKL. The CDR3: CASSRELVIAGANEQFF.

CDR3 loop: CASSPGLAGPIIDTQYF. This rearrangement joins TRBV19 to TRBJ2-3; checking the TCRdb D call of TRBD2 is not possible without DNA. CDR3 length equals 17 residues. The germline CDR1 and CDR2 sequences are LNHDA and SQIVND (reference sequence).

The rearrangement uses TRBV12-3 or TRBV12-4 and TRBJ1-1. The CDR3 loop spans 12 amino acids. CDR3 sequence reads: CASSIEGFEAFF.

This chain links TRBV7-8 with TRBJ2-4; the D call of TRBD1 rests on TCRdb alone, since no DNA is present to check it. The V gene's germline CDR1 is SGHVS and CDR2 FQNEAQ. The CDR3 loop spans 15 amino acids. CDR3: CASSLAGQGENIQYF. The whole variable domain, filled in from reference TRBV7-8 and TRBJ2-4, reads GAGVSQSPRYKVAKRGQDVALRCDPISGHVSLFWYQQALGQGPEFLTYFQNEAQLDKSGLPSDRFFAERPEGSVSTLKIQRTQQEDSAVYLCASSLAGQGENIQYFGAGTRLSVL.

The chain combines TRBV29-1 with TRBJ2-1. Germline CDR1 SQVTM, CDR2 ANQGSEA. The CDR3 spans 12 residues. CDR3 sequence reads: CSVDLPYNEQFF.

This chain uses TRBV4-2 with TRBJ2-1; TCRdb designates TRBD1, a call that cannot be tested without DNA. This CDR3 comprises 19 residues. CDR1 is LGHNA, CDR2 YNFKEQ, per germline. This CDR3 reads CASSQGTGLANAGNNEQFF.

This chain uses TRBV29-1 with TRBJ2-7; no DNA is available, so the TRBD1 call from TCRdb remains unchecked. Germline loops: CDR1 SQVTM, CDR2 ANQGSEA. The CDR3 covers 14 residues. The CDR3 loop reads CSVVDRGILYEQYF.

The rearrangement joins TRBV21-1 to TRBJ2-5; as DNA is missing, the TRBD1 call by TCRdb cannot be tested. TRBV21-1 is shown as a pseudogene. This CDR3 region has 13 residues. The CDR3 spells CASSGQGQETQYF.

The rearrangement links TRBV29-1 to TRBJ2-2; without DNA, the TCRdb call of TRBD1 cannot be checked. The CDR3 sequence is 13 residues long. The V gene's germline CDR1 is SQVTM and CDR2 ANQGSEA. CDR3 sequence: CSVLSTRAGELFF.

The rearrangement uses TRBV12-3 or TRBV12-4 and TRBJ2-5. The CDR3 is 11 residues long. The CDR3 loop is CASSSSETQYF.

V is TRBV29-1 and J is TRBJ2-5. This CDR3 has 14 residues. CDR1 and CDR2 from the germline V gene are SQVTM and ANQGSEA. This chain's CDR3 is CSVEASDLQETQYF.

The chain carries TRBV12-3 or TRBV12-4 and TRBJ2-5. This CDR3 spans 14 amino acids. The CDR3 is CASSLGQKGETQYF.

The V gene is TRBV19, the J gene TRBJ1-5; TCRdb reports TRBD1, a call that lacks DNA to check it against. CDR1 is LNHDA, CDR2 SQIVND, per germline (reference sequence). The CDR3 is made up of 15 amino acids. The CDR3 reads CASSVTGGIHQPQHF.

The chain joins TRBV20-1 to TRBJ2-7. Germline-derived CDR1 and CDR2 are DFQATT and SNEGSKA (reference sequence). CDR3 length: 14 amino acids. This CDR3 reads CSARGGPNFYEQYF.

The rearrangement uses TRBV20-1 and TRBJ2-1; TCRdb reports TRBD1, a call that lacks DNA to check it against. The CDR3 has 13 residues. Germline lookup yields CDR1 DFQATT and CDR2 SNEGSKA (reference sequence). The CDR3 here is CSATTYYRDEQFF.

The chain joins TRBV12-3 or TRBV12-4 to TRBJ1-3; absent DNA, TCRdb's TRBD1 call cannot be checked. The CDR3 sequence is 15 residues long. CDR3 sequence: CASSHPRQAGNTIYF.

V and J are TRBV5-1 and TRBJ2-1; absent DNA, TCRdb's TRBD2 call cannot be checked. The CDR3 sequence is 16 residues long. CDR1 is SGHRS and CDR2 is YFSETQ in the germline V gene. CDR3 loop: CASSPAEGVFYNEQCF.

The chain employs TRBV28 and TRBJ1-1. Germline-derived CDR1 and CDR2 are MDHEN and SYDVKM. The CDR3 runs 15 residues. CDR3 sequence reads: CASSLRGSLNTEAFF.

The genes are TRBV6-2 or TRBV6-3 and TRBJ2-1; TCRdb returns TRBD2, unconfirmable since there is no DNA. Germline lookup yields CDR1 MNHEY and CDR2 SVGEGT. The CDR3 loop spans 19 amino acids. Here the CDR3 reads CASSYLFPLPRSSYNEQFF.

The CDR3 sequence: CASSQAAGTYEQYF. This rearrangement joins TRBV7-2 to TRBJ2-7; TCRdb reports TRBD2, a call that lacks DNA to check it against. Germline V gene data show CDR1 as SGHTA and CDR2 as FQGNSA. There are 14 residues in the CDR3.

This chain uses TRBV7-7 with TRBJ2-7. This CDR3 contains 15 residues. Germline V lookup: CDR1 SSHAT, CDR2 FNYEAQ (reference sequence). CDR3: CASSIGTGASYEQYF. Looking up the rest from reference TRBV7-7 and TRBJ2-7 gives the full variable domain: GAGVSQSPRYKVTKRGQDVTLRCDPISSHATLYWYQQALGQGPEFLTYFNYEAQPDKSGLPSDRFSAERPEGSISTLTIQRTEQRDSAMYRCASSIGTGASYEQYFGPGTRLTVT.

The J gene is TRBJ2-1, the V gene TRBV29-1. The CDR3 consists of 13 residues. From germline, CDR1 is SQVTM and CDR2 ANQGSEA. CDR3 amino acids: CSVPFSSLDEQFF.

The CDR3 reads CASSLSSLDPRNTIYF. The chain joins TRBV7-9 to TRBJ1-3. The CDR3 totals 16 residues. Germline values: CDR1 SEHNR, CDR2 FQNEAQ (reference sequence).

The chain uses TRBV12-3 or TRBV12-4 and TRBJ2-5. CDR3 length: 14 amino acids. The CDR3 sequence is CASSPSMDQETQYF.

The chain has TRBV28 and TRBJ2-5; the D call of TRBD2 rests on TCRdb alone, since no DNA is present to check it. The CDR3 loop spans 13 amino acids. CDR1 and CDR2 (germline): MDHEN, SYDVKM. CDR3 loop: CASSFGGPETQYF.

The CDR3 sequence is CATSDLRNEQFF. V usage is TRBV24-1 and J usage is TRBJ2-1. The germline CDR1 and CDR2 sequences are KGHDR and SFDVKD. The CDR3 is made up of 12 amino acids.